Listed here are 15 T cell receptor beta chains from one sample, sequenced in a study of a mutant IDH1 vaccine in newly diagnosed glioma. What these receptors recognize is not known. Time point defined: week 11, during vaccination. Topical imiquimod accompanied each vaccine dose, which consisted of 300 ug of mutant IDH1 20-mer peptide. The table came from immunoSEQ multiplex PCR; TCRdb's copy has only in-frame clones and leaves some out. Of over 60,000 clones in the sample, approximately 91% were seen once. Sequences were derived from PBMCs, sampled from a glioma patient whose treatment included an IDH1 peptide vaccine. These receptors all stem from a man in his forties or fifties with glioma.

V and J are TRBV9 and TRBJ2-3; 8 nucleotides agree with TRBD1. Looked up from germline, CDR1 is SGDLS and CDR2 is YYNGEE. The V and J ends lost 2 bases and 2 bases, in that order; junction bases with no gene match: 10. CDR3 size: 17 residues. This CDR3 reads CASSVPGGRGLTDTQYF. As DNA, the CDR3 is TGTGCCAGCAGCGTCCCCGGAGGCAGGGGGCTCACAGATACGCAGTATTTT.

V usage is TRBV28 and J usage is TRBJ2-1; D ambiguous. The V and J ends lost 2 bases and 3 bases respectively, with 11 bases between them. The CDR3 loop spans 15 amino acids. CDR1 is MDHEN, CDR2 SYDVKM, per germline. The CDR3 loop is CASSLGDNFYNEQFF. Here the CDR3 DNA reads TGTGCCAGCAGTTTAGGAGATAACTTCTACAATGAGCAGTTCTTC.

The chain combines TRBV19 with TRBJ1-5; weak D call: TRBD1 (5 bases). Germline V gene sequence: CDR1 LNHDA, CDR2 SQIVND (reference sequence). The V gene lost 5 bases and the J gene lost 7 bases, with 12 bases spanning the gap. The CDR3 contains 13 residues. The CDR3 spells CASSGRVDQPQHF. DNA of the CDR3: TGTGCCAGTAGTGGCAGGGTTGACCAGCCCCAGCATTTT.

This chain joins TRBV18 and TRBJ1-2, with D possibly matching TRBD1 (5 bases). Trimming removed 3 bases at V and 7 bases at J, with 9 bases between. Germline lookup yields CDR1 KGHSH and CDR2 LQKENI. The CDR3 runs 12 residues. The CDR3 loop is CASSPDGGGYTF. CDR3 sequence (DNA): TGTGCCAGCTCACCGGACGGGGGTGGCTACACCTTC. Looking up the rest from reference TRBV18 and TRBJ1-2 gives the full variable domain: NAGVMQNPRHLVRRRGQEARLRCSPMKGHSHVYWYRQLPEEGLKFMVYLQKENIIDESGMPKERFSAEFPKEGPSILRIQQVVRGDSAAYFCASSPDGGGYTFGSGTRLTVV.

The rearrangement uses TRBV4-3 and TRBJ2-5; 7 positions agree with TRBD2. CDR3 length: 16 residues. The V gene's germline CDR1 is LGHNA and CDR2 YSLEER. Trimming at V came to 0 bases and at J to 2 bases, leaving 6 bases not matched to a gene. The CDR3 is CASSQDGAGTQETQYF. CDR3 DNA sequence: TGCGCCAGCAGCCAAGATGGAGCGGGAACTCAAGAGACCCAGTACTTC.

The V gene is TRBV5-1, the J gene TRBJ2-5; D perhaps matches TRBD1 (6 bases). This CDR3 spans 12 amino acids. The germline gives CDR1 SGHRS, CDR2 YFSETQ. V was cut by 4 bases and J by 4 bases, with 8 bases left in between. Written as DNA, the CDR3 is TGCGCCAGCAGCCCACAGGGAGAGACCCAGTACTTC. Residues: CASSPQGETQYF.

The V and J genes are TRBV6-5 and TRBJ2-7; D is perhaps TRBD2 (6 bases). Germline V CDR1 and CDR2: MNHEY, SVGAGI. This CDR3 comprises 14 residues. Trimming left V 6 bases short and J 5 bases short, with 17 bases between. CDR3 in amino acids: CASRPGRANDEQYF. The CDR3 bases are TGTGCCAGCAGACCCGGGAGAGCGAACGACGAGCAGTACTTC.

This clone was observed once. The V call is TRBV2, the J call TRBJ2-5; 13 nucleotides match TRBD2. This CDR3 comprises 15 residues. V shed 5 bases and J 7 bases; nucleotides not matched to a gene: 7. CDR1 SNHLY and CDR2 FYNNEI come from the germline V gene. The CDR3 region is CASSPRTSGGLTQYF. The CDR3 DNA is TGTGCCAGCAGTCCTCGGACTAGCGGGGGCCTGACCCAGTACTTC.

The chain carries TRBV2 and TRBJ2-3, with D tentatively TRBD1 (5 bases). This CDR3 has 14 amino acids. Germline V gives CDR1 SNHLY, CDR2 FYNNEI. Deletions cut 10 bases from V and 2 bases from J, with 16 bases between. The DNA for the CDR3 is TGTGCCACCGAACAGGACCTTTCCACAGATACGCAGTATTTT. Translating gives CATEQDLSTDTQYF.

The chain links TRBV25-1 to TRBJ2-1; 11 bases agree with TRBD2. The CDR3 totals 17 residues. In germline, CDR1 is MGHDK, CDR2 SYGVNS. V shed 0 bases and J 5 bases; nucleotides not matched to a gene: 6. CDR3 in DNA: TGTGCCAGCAGTGAATATACCGGACTAGCGGGCAACAATGAGCAGTTCTTC. Its translation: CASSEYTGLAGNNEQFF.

The chain couples TRBV29-1 to TRBJ1-1; tentatively, D is TRBD1 (6 bases). Germline assignment: CDR1 SQVTM and CDR2 ANQGSEA. This CDR3 contains 12 residues. The ends were cut back, 6 bases at V and 4 bases at J, with 12 bases in the middle. The CDR3 region is CSVKGGSTEAFF. The DNA of the CDR3 is TGCAGCGTGAAGGGGGGTAGCACTGAAGCTTTCTTT. Variable domain in full (rest from reference TRBV29-1 and TRBJ1-1): SAVISQKPSRDICQRGTSLTIQCQVDSQVTMMFWYRQQPGQSLTLIATANQGSEATYESGFVIDKFPISRPNLTFSTLTVSNMSPEDSSIYLCSVKGGSTEAFFGQGTRLTVV.

Only a few counts were recorded for this clone. The CDR3 sequence: CASSPPGPGSGQPQHF. The CDR3 DNA is TGTGCCAGCAGCCCCCCAGGGCCAGGGTCTGGCCAGCCCCAGCATTTT. The chain carries TRBV7-8 and TRBJ1-5, with D possibly matching TRBD1 (5 bases). The CDR3 is 16 residues long. The germline V and J ends were trimmed by 5 bases and 7 bases, with 21 bases remaining between them. The germline V gene encodes CDR1 SGHVS and CDR2 FQNEAQ.

The chain recombines TRBV5-1 with TRBJ1-2; perhaps TRBD1 as D (6 bases). The CDR3 runs to 12 residues. Looked up from germline, CDR1 is SGHRS and CDR2 is YFSETQ. Trimming stripped 4 bases from V and 14 bases from J, with 18 bases between. CDR3 region: CASSLQTDRLTF. As DNA, the CDR3 is TGCGCCAGCAGCCTACAAACGGACAGATTAACCTTC.

As to this clone: Mismatch with germline at one junction end may stem from a read error. This chain uses TRBV10-1 with TRBJ2-1; possibly TRBD1 or TRBD2 for D (5 bases each). This CDR3 has 14 residues. Germline CDR1 and CDR2: WNHNN and SYGVQD (reference sequence). CDR3 in DNA: TGCGCCACCAGTAATCCGGGACCCTCGGAAGAGCAGTTCTTC. Encoded protein: CATSNPGPSEEQFF.

This chain connects TRBV5-4 to TRBJ2-7; D unclear. The CDR3 has 14 amino acids. Per the germline V gene, CDR1 is SGHNT and CDR2 is YYREEE (reference sequence). Trimming took off 5 bases at V and 2 bases at J, with 14 bases between the two ends. The CDR3 region is CASSSFGSTYEQYV. The DNA of the CDR3 is TGTGCCAGCAGTTCTTTCGGAAGCACCTACGAGCAGTACGTC.